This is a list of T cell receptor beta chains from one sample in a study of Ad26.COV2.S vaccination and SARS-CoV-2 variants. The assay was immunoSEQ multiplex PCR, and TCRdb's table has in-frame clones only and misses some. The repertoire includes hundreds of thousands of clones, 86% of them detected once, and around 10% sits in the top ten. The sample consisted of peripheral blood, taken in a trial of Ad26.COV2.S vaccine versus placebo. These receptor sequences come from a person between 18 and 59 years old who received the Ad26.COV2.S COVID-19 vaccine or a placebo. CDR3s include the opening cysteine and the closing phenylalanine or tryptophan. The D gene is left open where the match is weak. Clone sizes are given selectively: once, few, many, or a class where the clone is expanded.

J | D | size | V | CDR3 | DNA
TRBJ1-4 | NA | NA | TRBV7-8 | CASSQGTSEKLFF | TGTGCCAGCAGCCAAGGGACATCTGAAAAACTGTTTTTT
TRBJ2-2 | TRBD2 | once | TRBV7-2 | CASSSLAGEAGELFF | TGTGCCAGCAGCTCCTTAGCGGGAGAAGCCGGGGAGCTGTTTTTT
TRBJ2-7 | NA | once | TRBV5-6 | CASSRSYEQYF | TGTGCCAGTTCCAGGTCCTACGAGCAGTACTTC
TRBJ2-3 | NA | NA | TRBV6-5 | CASSRGARQDTQYF | TGTGCCAGCAGTAGGGGGGCCCGACAGGATACGCAGTATTTT
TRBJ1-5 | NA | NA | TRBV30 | CAWAFGPGNQPQHF | TGTGCCTGGGCCTTTGGTCCCGGCAATCAGCCCCAGCATTTT
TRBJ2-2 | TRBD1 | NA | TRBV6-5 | CASTQGQYTGELFF | TGTGCCAGCACCCAGGGACAGTACACCGGGGAGCTGTTTTTT
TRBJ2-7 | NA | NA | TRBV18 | CASSPTMTLVTYEQYF | TGTGCCAGCTCACCAACGATGACACTCGTCACCTACGAGCAGTACTTC
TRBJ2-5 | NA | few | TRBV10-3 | CAISPRGGTEETQYF | TGTGCCATCAGTCCCCGGGGGGGGACAGAAGAGACCCAGTACTTC
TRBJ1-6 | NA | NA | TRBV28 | CASSLVPGGVSPLHF | TGTGCCAGCAGTTTAGTCCCGGGAGGTGTATCACCCCTCCACTTT
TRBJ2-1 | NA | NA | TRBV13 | CASSLEGGSYNEQFF | TGTGCCAGCAGCTTAGAAGGCGGCTCCTACAATGAGCAGTTCTTC
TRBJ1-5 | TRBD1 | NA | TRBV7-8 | CASSLWDRNQPQHF | TGTGCCAGCAGCTTATGGGACAGGAATCAGCCCCAGCATTTT